The 5 T cell receptor beta chains reported below all come from one sample, sequenced in a study of blood T cell repertoires in COVID-19. Libraries were prepared by immunoSEQ multiplex PCR; TCRdb keeps only in-frame clonotypes and omits some of them. In the table there are approximately 250,000 clones, 88% of which are singletons. Sequencing was carried out using PBMCs or T cells enriched from blood (not recorded which). The receptor set was obtained from a woman between 40 and 55 years old with acute COVID-19.

The chain combines TRBV27 with TRBJ1-1, with D perhaps matching TRBD1 (6 bases). The V end lost 10 bases, the J end lost 5 bases, and 17 bases lay between the germline ends. Per germline, CDR1 MNHEY and CDR2 SMNVEV (reference sequence). This CDR3 has 13 amino acids. The CDR3 spells CATKQGGGTEAFF. DNA of the CDR3: TGTGCCACTAAACAGGGCGGCGGAACTGAAGCTTTCTTT.

V is TRBV6-5 and J is TRBJ2-6; a weak D match, TRBD1 (5 bases). The CDR3 covers 15 residues. The ends were cut back, 11 bases at V and 0 bases at J, with 14 bases in the middle. Germline CDR1 is MNHEY and CDR2 is SVGAGI. CDR3 loop: CASGPFHSGANVLTF. In DNA form, the CDR3 reads TGTGCCTCAGGGCCGTTCCACTCTGGGGCCAACGTCCTGACTTTC.

The chain couples TRBV19 to TRBJ2-3; D is ambiguous. Germline V lookup: CDR1 LNHDA, CDR2 SQIVND (reference sequence). With 3 bases removed from V and 7 bases from J, the gap between germline ends came to 8 bases. This CDR3 contains 12 residues. CDR3 residues: CASSMNSYTQYF. The CDR3 nucleotides are TGTGCCAGTAGTATGAATAGCTATACGCAGTATTTT.

The genes are TRBV6-2 or TRBV6-3 and TRBJ1-1; D may be TRBD1 (6 bases). Trimming left V 5 bases short and J 6 bases short, with 10 bases between. CDR3 length: 12 amino acids. CDR1 MNHEY and CDR2 SVGEGT come from the germline V gene. In DNA, the CDR3 is TGTGCCAGCAGTCCCCACAGGGCTGAAGCTTTCTTT. This codes for CASSPHRAEAFF.

The CDR3 nucleotides read TGTGCCAGCAGCCAGGGACAGCATCAAACAGATACGCAGTATTTT. Protein: CASSQGQHQTDTQYF. V gene TRBV11-2 combines with J gene TRBJ2-3, with TRBD1 matching over 7 bases. Germline loops: CDR1 SGHAT, CDR2 FQNNGV. V lost 5 bases to trimming and J lost 3 bases; unmatched junction nucleotides: 8. The CDR3 spans 15 residues.